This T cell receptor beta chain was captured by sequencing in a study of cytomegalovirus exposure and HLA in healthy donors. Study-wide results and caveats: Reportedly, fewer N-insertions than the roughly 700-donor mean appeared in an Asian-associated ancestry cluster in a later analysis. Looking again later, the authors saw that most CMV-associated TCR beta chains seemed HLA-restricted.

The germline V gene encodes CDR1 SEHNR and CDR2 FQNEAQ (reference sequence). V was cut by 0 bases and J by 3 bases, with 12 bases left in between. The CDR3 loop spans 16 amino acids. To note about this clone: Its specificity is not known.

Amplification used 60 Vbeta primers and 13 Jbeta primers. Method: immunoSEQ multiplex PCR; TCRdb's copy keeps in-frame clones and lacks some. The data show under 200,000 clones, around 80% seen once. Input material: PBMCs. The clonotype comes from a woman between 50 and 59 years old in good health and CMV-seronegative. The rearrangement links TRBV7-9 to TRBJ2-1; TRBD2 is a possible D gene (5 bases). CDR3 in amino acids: CASSLARNRDYNEQFF. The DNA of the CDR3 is TGTGCCAGCAGCTTAGCCCGGAACCGGGACTACAATGAGCAGTTCTTC.